The rows below give T cell receptor beta chains drawn from one sample of a study of shared clonotypes between healthy human individuals. Sequencing was performed with immunoSEQ multiplex PCR; in TCRdb, only in-frame clones are kept and a portion is missing. The sample records about 820,000 clones, almost 95% being singletons. The specimen was naive CD8+ T cells sorted from blood. Source of these receptors: a young man in good health. Both conserved end residues are trimmed from each CDR3.

cdr3_length j_call v_call cdr3_aa
12 TRBJ2-1 TRBV6-5 ASSGTGGIDEQF
12 TRBJ2-1 TRBV27 ASRATSSYNEQF
17 TRBJ2-7 TRBV28 ASSFPNSLPGRDPYEQY
12 TRBJ2-7 TRBV9 ASSVGGRPYEQY
14 TRBJ2-3 TRBV27 ASSYLGQGVGDTQY
11 TRBJ2-1 TRBV27 ASSLGRIDEQF
13 TRBJ2-7 TRBV25-1 ASSEDSGATYEQY
11 TRBJ2-1 TRBV11-3 ASSGQGVDEQF
12 TRBJ2-7 TRBV9 ASSPRGTPYEQY
13 TRBJ2-2 TRBV21-1 ARGGLAEDTGELF
10 TRBJ1-2 TRBV25-1 ASSWGGNGYT
11 TRBJ1-1 TRBV10-3 AISEDRVTEAF
10 TRBJ1-2 TRBV4-1 ASSQVGVGRT
10 TRBJ2-7 TRBV7-9 ASSLVPFEQY
12 TRBJ2-5 TRBV27 ASSLLGAEETQY
16 TRBJ2-1 TRBV19 ASSPRDYSRSSYNEQF
14 TRBJ1-5 TRBV10-2 ASSEVGEGSNQPQH
14 TRBJ2-1 TRBV9 ASSPNSGGNYNEQF
13 TRBJ2-7 TRBV10-1 ASSESTGAVYEQY
12 TRBJ2-3 TRBV27 ASQFLAGADTQY
14 TRBJ2-3 TRBV27 ASTDLRAGGADTQY
13 TRBJ1-2 TRBV7-9 ASSLNPGQAVGYT
12 TRBJ1-5 TRBV28 ASSLGSSNQPQH
13 TRBJ2-1 TRBV5-1 ASSLVQGSRNEQF
14 TRBJ1-5 TRBV7-9 ASEVSGQGGNQPQH
14 TRBJ2-2 TRBV5-6 ASSLAAGGGTGELF
9 TRBJ2-7 TRBV7-9 ASSSHYEQY
14 TRBJ2-2 TRBV27 ASSLEGTSYTGELF
14 TRBJ2-7 TRBV5-5 ASSLVSSGTRYEQY
11 TRBJ2-7 TRBV29-1 SVGGGNSYEQY
13 TRBJ1-2 TRBV7-9 ASSPGGAPLKGYT
13 TRBJ1-1 TRBV7-9 ASSPVRDNKHEAF
14 TRBJ2-7 TRBV27 ASSLSAGTSGYEQY
13 TRBJ2-7 TRBV7-9 ASSPDRVGAYEQY
13 TRBJ1-5 TRBV4-2 ASSLGQGGNQPQH
13 TRBJ2-1 TRBV28 ASTLIAGPYNEQF
15 TRBJ1-3 TRBV7-9 ASSSAEGRISGNTIY
14 TRBJ2-3 TRBV2 ASSQLAGVVTDTQY
14 TRBJ2-1 TRBV6-5 ASSSFSSVGYNEQF
13 TRBJ2-1 TRBV27 ASSQLAGLYNEQF
17 TRBJ2-7 TRBV6-1 ASSGRPGQGTTFSYEQY
15 TRBJ2-7 TRBV5-1 ASSLALGTLGGNEQY
10 TRBJ2-7 TRBV10-3 AIRGGSYEQY
16 TRBJ2-2 TRBV7-9 ASSQTIDSSVPTGELF
12 TRBJ2-5 TRBV7-7 ASSQTGVQETQY
11 TRBJ2-7 TRBV4-1 ASSSRDTFEQY
12 TRBJ2-1 TRBV27 ASSSSGSYNEQF
15 TRBJ1-2 TRBV7-9 ASSVRDREGTLDGYT
12 TRBJ1-5 TRBV2 ASRYNDDGGPQH
13 TRBJ2-1 TRBV29-1 SVSPLVLGDNEQF